These 14 T cell receptor beta chains originate from one sample sequenced in a study of CD8 T cells in ankylosing spondylitis. Study results and limitations: Blood from ankylosing spondylitis patients appeared to carry a characteristic roughly 8-variant TCR beta motif.

These receptors have no identified antigens. TCRdb ran MiXCR on the 5' RACE reads and lists one entry per CDR3 protein. In the table there are 200,000 to 250,000 distinct CDR3 sequences, approximately 16% of which are singletons. Sequencing was done on a sample of blood, either unsorted or a sorted T cell fraction (not recorded which). These TCRs come from a male donor with ankylosing spondylitis.

This clonotype appeared a few times. The rearrangement uses TRBV12-3 or TRBV12-4 and TRBJ1-2; D not certain. With 8 bases removed from V and 3 bases from J, the gap between germline ends came to 7 bases. This CDR3 region has 11 residues. The CDR3 is CASLGDYGYTF. The CDR3 nucleotides are TGTGCCAGCCTTGGGGACTATGGCTACACCTTC.

This clonotype was found a few times. The rearrangement links TRBV5-1 to TRBJ1-2, with TRBD1 as a possible D gene (5 bases). Germline V CDR1 and CDR2: SGHRS, YFSETQ. V lost 3 bases, J lost 5 bases, and 14 bases lay in between. The CDR3 extends over 14 amino acids. The DNA of the CDR3 is TGCGCCAGCAGCTCAGGGATCCACTTATATGGCTACACCTTC. Translated, it gives CASSSGIHLYGYTF.

The rearrangement links TRBV6-5 to TRBJ1-3, with D possibly TRBD1 on 5 matching bases. Germline values: CDR1 MNHEY, CDR2 SVGAGI. The CDR3 extends over 14 amino acids. V was trimmed by 3 bases and J by 4 bases, leaving 10 bases between them. CDR3 in amino acids: CASSYSGAGNTIYF. The CDR3, as DNA: TGTGCCAGCAGTTATTCCGGGGCAGGAAACACCATATATTTT.

The CDR3 protein is CASSNPRTTNYGYTF. The CDR3 DNA is TGTGCCAGCAGCAACCCCCGAACAACGAACTATGGCTACACCTTC. The V and J genes are TRBV21-1 and TRBJ1-2; the DNA was not compared with TRBD1, the D call given in the table. TRBV21-1 is listed as a pseudogene. The CDR3 length is 15 residues.

This clonotype appeared many times. The V and J genes are TRBV5-1 and TRBJ2-7; possibly TRBD2 for D (6 bases). Germline V CDR1 and CDR2: SGHRS, YFSETQ. Trimming took 4 bases from V and 3 from J, leaving 17 bases between them. This CDR3 is built from 15 residues. In DNA, the CDR3 is TGCGCCAGCAGCATTGGGGAGGCGGAATTCTACGAGCAGTACTTC. Translation gives CASSIGEAEFYEQYF.

The table lists this clonotype with a few counts. The gene calls are TRBV25-1 and TRBJ2-1, with a tentative D call TRBD1 (5 bases). The CDR3 runs 16 residues. The V gene's germline CDR1 is MGHDK and CDR2 SYGVNS. V shed 0 bases and J shed 6 bases, with 15 bases lying between them. The chain's CDR3 is CASSEYETAYSNEQFF. The CDR3, as DNA: TGTGCCAGCAGTGAATACGAGACAGCTTACTCCAATGAGCAGTTCTTC.

A few counts support this clonotype. The V and J genes are TRBV4-1 and TRBJ1-2; 9 positions match TRBD1. Germline trimming cut 5 bases from V and 5 bases from J; bases unmatched to any gene: 6. CDR3 size: 14 residues. Germline CDR1 and CDR2: MGHRA and YSYEKL. CDR3 bases: TGCGCCAGCAGCGCAACGACAGGGGGGTATGGCTACACCTTC. Its translation: CASSATTGGYGYTF.

The chain joins TRBV11-2 to TRBJ2-5, with D perhaps TRBD1 or TRBD2 (5 bases each). Trimming cost V 4 bases and J 5 bases, with 17 bases left between them. Germline assignment: CDR1 SGHAT and CDR2 FQNNGV. The CDR3 has 15 residues. CDR3: CASSSPGQGVETQYF. In nucleotides, the CDR3 is TGTGCCAGCAGCTCACCGGGGCAAGGGGTTGAGACCCAGTACTTC.

The chain carries TRBV21-1 and TRBJ1-1. TRBV21-1 counts as a pseudogene. CDR3 length: 16 amino acids. For the CDR3, the DNA is TGTGCCAGCTTCCTACGGTGGAGGGCGCTGGGAACTGAAGCTTTCTTT. Translation gives CASFLRWRALGTEAFF.

This clonotype was seen more than once but under ten times. J is TRBJ2-3 and V is TRBV11-2; tentatively, D is TRBD1 (6 bases). The CDR3 extends over 15 amino acids. The V gene lost 0 bases and the J gene lost 4 bases, with 11 bases spanning the gap. Germline V gene sequence: CDR1 SGHAT, CDR2 FQNNGV. The CDR3: CASSLDYGGADTQYF. CDR3 nucleotide sequence: TGTGCCAGCAGCTTAGATTATGGGGGCGCAGATACGCAGTATTTT.

This clonotype was seen more than once but under ten times. The chain couples TRBV10-3 to TRBJ2-7, with 8 bases fitting TRBD1. Per the germline V gene, CDR1 is ENHRY and CDR2 is SYGVKD. The CDR3 sequence is 15 residues long. V shed 3 bases, J shed 3 bases, and the junction held 7 bases outside the gene matches. The CDR3 loop is CAISDDRGRNYEQYF. Written as DNA, the CDR3 is TGTGCCATCAGTGACGACAGGGGTAGGAACTACGAGCAGTACTTC.

The DNA of the CDR3 is TGTGCCAGCGCGGGGCTTCCTCCCTACAATGAGCAGTTCTTC. This gives the protein CASAGLPPYNEQFF. The chain employs TRBV28 and TRBJ2-1; D possibly corresponds to TRBD2 (6 bases). V lost 8 bases to trimming and J lost 2 bases, with 13 bases between them. This CDR3 comprises 14 residues. CDR1 is MDHEN, CDR2 SYDVKM, per germline. Filled out from reference TRBV28 and TRBJ2-1, the complete variable domain reads DVKVTQSSRYLVKRTGEKVFLECVQDMDHENMFWYRQDPGLGLRLIYFSYDVKMKEKGDIPEGYSVSREKKERFSLILESASTNQTSMYLCASAGLPPYNEQFFGPGTRLTVL.

This clonotype turned up a few times. CDR3 sequence (DNA): TGTGCCAGCACCCAGGGGACAGTTGAAAACATTCAGTACTTC. This codes for CASTQGTVENIQYF. The V and J genes are TRBV12-3 or TRBV12-4 and TRBJ2-4; TRBD1 agrees at 7 bases. This CDR3 is 14 amino acids long. V shed 7 bases and J 5 bases; nucleotides not matched to a gene: 8.

The chain carries TRBV27 and TRBJ2-2, with TRBD1 matching over 8 bases. The CDR3 totals 14 residues. V gave up 6 bases and J gave up 5 bases; unmatched junction bases: 5. Germline lookup yields CDR1 MNHEY and CDR2 SMNVEV (reference sequence). CDR3 protein: CASSPDRDTGELFF. The CDR3 DNA sequence: TGTGCCAGCAGCCCGGACAGGGATACCGGGGAGCTGTTTTTT.